This T cell receptor (beta chain) appears in the sequencing data of a study of long-term antiretroviral therapy in people with HIV. Study-wide background: The oldest samples precede the 2015 immediate-ART recommendation by about a decade.

They ran version v3.0 of the immunoSEQ assay at survey level. Here immunoSEQ multiplex PCR was the method, and the copy in TCRdb shows in-frame clones only, minus some. The sample yields tens of thousands of clones, approximately 83% seen once. This CDR3 is 14 amino acids long. V lost 4 bases and J lost 2; bases outside the gene matches: 5. Germline loops: CDR1 LGHNA, CDR2 YSLEER. General study findings and limits: Diversity went up after ART and still fell short of transplant donor controls.

The study drew at least one pre-ART and at least two post-ART PBMC samples from every donor. As to this clone: Its matching antigen is unknown.

Source: unsorted PBMCs, taken 0.7 years before starting antiretroviral therapy. The V and J genes are TRBV4-3 and TRBJ2-7, with 7 bases fitting TRBD1. This clonotype was obtained from a man younger than 40 with HIV. This CDR3 reads CASSRSQGAYEQYF. DNA of the CDR3: TGCGCCAGCAGCCGCTCTCAGGGGGCCTACGAGCAGTACTTC.